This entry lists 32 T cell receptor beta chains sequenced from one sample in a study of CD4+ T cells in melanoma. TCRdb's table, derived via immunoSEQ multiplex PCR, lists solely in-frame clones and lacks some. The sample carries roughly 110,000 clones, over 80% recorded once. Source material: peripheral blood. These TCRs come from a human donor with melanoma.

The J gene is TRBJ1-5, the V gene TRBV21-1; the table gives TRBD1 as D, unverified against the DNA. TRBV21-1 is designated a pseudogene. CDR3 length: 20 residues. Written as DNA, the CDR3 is TGTGCCAGCAGCAAAGTAAAAGTGGCACAGGGCGTTTTTAGCAATCAGCCCCAGCATTTT. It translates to CASSKVKVAQGVFSNQPQHF.

The CDR3, as DNA: TGTGCCAGCAGCGAACTGGGAGGGGACTACGAGCAGTACTTC. This translates into CASSELGGDYEQYF. J is TRBJ2-7 and V is TRBV11-3, with 7 bases fitting TRBD2. Germline CDR1 is SGHNT and CDR2 is YENEEA. CDR3 length equals 14 residues. Trimming removed 5 bases from V and 3 bases from J; junction bases left unmatched: 7.

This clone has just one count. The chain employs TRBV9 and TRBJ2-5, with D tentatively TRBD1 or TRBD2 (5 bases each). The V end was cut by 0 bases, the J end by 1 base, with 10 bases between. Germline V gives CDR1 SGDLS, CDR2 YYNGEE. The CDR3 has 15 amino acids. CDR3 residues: CASSVDGTRQETQYF. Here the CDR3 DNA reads TGTGCCAGCAGCGTAGACGGGACCCGCCAAGAGACCCAGTACTTC.

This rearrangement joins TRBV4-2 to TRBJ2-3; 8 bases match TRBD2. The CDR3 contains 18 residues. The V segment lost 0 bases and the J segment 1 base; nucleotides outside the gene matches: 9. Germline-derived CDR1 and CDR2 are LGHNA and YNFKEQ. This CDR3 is CASSQEREAGVGTDTQYF. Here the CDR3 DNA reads TGTGCCAGCAGCCAAGAGCGGGAGGCGGGTGTGGGCACAGATACGCAGTATTTT.

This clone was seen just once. CDR3 DNA sequence: TGTGCCAGCAGCCAAAGACTAGCGGATTTCAATGAGCAGTTCTTC. It specifies CASSQRLADFNEQFF. The rearrangement links TRBV11-3 to TRBJ2-1; 9 bases align to TRBD2. V shed 5 bases and J 6 bases; nucleotides not matched to a gene: 8. Germline lookup yields CDR1 SGHNT and CDR2 YENEEA. There are 15 residues in the CDR3. The full variable domain, with the rest looked up from reference TRBV11-3 and TRBJ2-1, is EAGVVQSPRYKIIEKKQPVAFWCNPISGHNTLYWYLQNLGQGPELLIRYENEEAVDDSQLPKDRFSAERLKGVDSTLKIQPAELGDSAVYLCASSQRLADFNEQFFGPGTRLTVL.

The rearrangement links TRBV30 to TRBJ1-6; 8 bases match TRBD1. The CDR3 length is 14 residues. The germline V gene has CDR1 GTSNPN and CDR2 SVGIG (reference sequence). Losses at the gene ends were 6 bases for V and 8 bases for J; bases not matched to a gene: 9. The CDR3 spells CACSTGQDHSPLHF. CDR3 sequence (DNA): TGTGCCTGTTCAACGGGACAGGATCATTCACCCCTCCACTTT.

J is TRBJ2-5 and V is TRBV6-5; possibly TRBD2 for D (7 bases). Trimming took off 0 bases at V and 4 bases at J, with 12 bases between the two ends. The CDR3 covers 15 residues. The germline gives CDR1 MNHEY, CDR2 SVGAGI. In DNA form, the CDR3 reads TGTGCCAGCAGTTACTCGAGGGGGGGATCAGAGACCCAGTACTTC. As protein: CASSYSRGGSETQYF.

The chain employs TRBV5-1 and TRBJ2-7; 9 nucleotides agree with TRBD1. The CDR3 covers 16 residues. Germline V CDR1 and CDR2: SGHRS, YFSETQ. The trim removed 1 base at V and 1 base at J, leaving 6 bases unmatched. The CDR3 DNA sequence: TGCGCCAGCAGCTTGTGGACCGGGACAGGGTCCTACGAGCAGTACTTC. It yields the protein CASSLWTGTGSYEQYF. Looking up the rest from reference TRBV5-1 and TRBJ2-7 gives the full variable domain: KAGVTQTPRYLIKTRGQQVTLSCSPISGHRSVSWYQQTPGQGLQFLFEYFSETQRNKGNFPGRFSGRQFSNSRSEMNVSTLELGDSALYLCASSLWTGTGSYEQYFGPGTRLTVT.

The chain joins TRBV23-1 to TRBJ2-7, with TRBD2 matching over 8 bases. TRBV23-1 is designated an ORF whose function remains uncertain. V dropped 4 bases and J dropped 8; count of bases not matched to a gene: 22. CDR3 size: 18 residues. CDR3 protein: CASSRGLRKSAGGQKQYF. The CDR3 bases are TGCGCCAGCAGTCGCGGGTTGCGGAAATCGGCGGGAGGCCAGAAGCAGTACTTC.

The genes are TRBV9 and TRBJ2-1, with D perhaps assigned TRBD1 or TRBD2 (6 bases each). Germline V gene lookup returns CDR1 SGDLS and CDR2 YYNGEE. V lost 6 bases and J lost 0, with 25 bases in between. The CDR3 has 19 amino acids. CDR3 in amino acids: CASNPLGVGGGISYNEQFF. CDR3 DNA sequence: TGTGCCAGCAACCCTCTTGGCGTGGGGGGCGGGATCTCCTACAATGAGCAGTTCTTC.

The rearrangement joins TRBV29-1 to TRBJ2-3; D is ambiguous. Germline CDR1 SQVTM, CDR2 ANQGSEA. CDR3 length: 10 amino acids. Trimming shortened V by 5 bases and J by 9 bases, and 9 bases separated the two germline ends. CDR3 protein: CSVSIATQYF. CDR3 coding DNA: TGCAGCGTTAGCATTGCGACGCAGTATTTT.

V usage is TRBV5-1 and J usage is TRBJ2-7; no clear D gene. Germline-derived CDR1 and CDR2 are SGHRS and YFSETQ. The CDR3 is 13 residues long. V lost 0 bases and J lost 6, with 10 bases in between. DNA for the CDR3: TGCGCCAGCAGCTTGGCCAGTGCCTCCGAGCAGTACTTC. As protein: CASSLASASEQYF. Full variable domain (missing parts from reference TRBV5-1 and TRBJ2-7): KAGVTQTPRYLIKTRGQQVTLSCSPISGHRSVSWYQQTPGQGLQFLFEYFSETQRNKGNFPGRFSGRQFSNSRSEMNVSTLELGDSALYLCASSLASASEQYFGPGTRLTVT.

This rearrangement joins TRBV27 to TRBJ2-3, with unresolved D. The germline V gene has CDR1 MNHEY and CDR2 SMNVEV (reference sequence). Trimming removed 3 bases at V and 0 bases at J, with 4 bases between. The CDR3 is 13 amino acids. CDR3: CASSLQSTDTQYF. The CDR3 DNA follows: TGTGCCAGCAGTTTGCAAAGCACAGATACGCAGTATTTT.

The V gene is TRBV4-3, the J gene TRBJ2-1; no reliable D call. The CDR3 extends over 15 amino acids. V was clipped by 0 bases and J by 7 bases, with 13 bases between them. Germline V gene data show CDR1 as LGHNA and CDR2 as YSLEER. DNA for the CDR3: TGCGCCAGCAGCCAAGATTGGTGGGATGGAAATGAGCAGTTCTTC. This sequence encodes CASSQDWWDGNEQFF.

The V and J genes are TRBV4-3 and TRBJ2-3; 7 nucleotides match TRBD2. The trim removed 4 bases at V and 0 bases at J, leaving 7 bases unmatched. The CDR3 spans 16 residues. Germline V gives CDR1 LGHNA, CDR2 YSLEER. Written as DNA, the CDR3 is TGCGCCAGCAGCCGCGGTAGGGACTATAGCACAGATACGCAGTATTTT. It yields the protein CASSRGRDYSTDTQYF.

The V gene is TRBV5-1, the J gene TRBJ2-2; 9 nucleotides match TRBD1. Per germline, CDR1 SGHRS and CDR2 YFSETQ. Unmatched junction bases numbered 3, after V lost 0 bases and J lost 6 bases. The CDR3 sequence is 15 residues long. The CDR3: CASSLGTGVAGELFF. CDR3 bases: TGCGCCAGCAGCTTGGGGACAGGGGTCGCCGGGGAGCTGTTTTTT.

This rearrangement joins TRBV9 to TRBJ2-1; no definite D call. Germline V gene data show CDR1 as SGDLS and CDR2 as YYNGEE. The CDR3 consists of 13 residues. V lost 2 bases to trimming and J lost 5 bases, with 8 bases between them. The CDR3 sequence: CASSVALDNEQFF. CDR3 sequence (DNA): TGTGCCAGCAGCGTGGCCCTAGACAATGAGCAGTTCTTC.

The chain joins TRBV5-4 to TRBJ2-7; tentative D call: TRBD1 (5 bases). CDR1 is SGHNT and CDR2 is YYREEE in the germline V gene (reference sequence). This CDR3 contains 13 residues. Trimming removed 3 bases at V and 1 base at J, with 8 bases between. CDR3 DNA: TGTGCCAGCAGCTCTAGGGGATCCTACGAGCAGTACTTC. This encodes CASSSRGSYEQYF.

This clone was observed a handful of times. DNA of the CDR3: TGTGCCTGGAGCGGGATATACACTGAAGCTTTCTTT. Amino acid sequence: CAWSGIYTEAFF. The chain carries TRBV30 and TRBJ1-1; no clear D gene. CDR3 size: 12 residues. Trimming took 3 bases from V and 3 from J, leaving 8 bases between them. In germline, CDR1 is GTSNPN, CDR2 SVGIG (reference sequence).

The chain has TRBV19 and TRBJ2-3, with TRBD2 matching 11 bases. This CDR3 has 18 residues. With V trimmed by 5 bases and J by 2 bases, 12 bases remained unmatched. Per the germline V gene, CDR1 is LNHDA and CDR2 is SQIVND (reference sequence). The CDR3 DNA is TGTGCCAGTAGTGGAACTAGCGGGGGCCACCCATCCACAGATACGCAGTATTTT. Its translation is CASSGTSGGHPSTDTQYF.

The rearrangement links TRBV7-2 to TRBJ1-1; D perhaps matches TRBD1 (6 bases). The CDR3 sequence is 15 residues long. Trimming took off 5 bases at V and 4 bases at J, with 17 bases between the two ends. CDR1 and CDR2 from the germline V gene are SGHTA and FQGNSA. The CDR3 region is CASSLDGGLGTEAFF. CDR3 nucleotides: TGTGCCAGCAGCCTAGATGGGGGGCTGGGCACTGAAGCTTTCTTT.

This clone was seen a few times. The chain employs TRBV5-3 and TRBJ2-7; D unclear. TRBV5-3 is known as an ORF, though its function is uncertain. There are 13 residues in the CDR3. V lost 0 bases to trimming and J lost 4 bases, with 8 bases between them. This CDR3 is CARSLGIKYEQYF. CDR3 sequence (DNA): TGTGCCAGAAGCTTGGGTATCAAGTACGAGCAGTACTTC.

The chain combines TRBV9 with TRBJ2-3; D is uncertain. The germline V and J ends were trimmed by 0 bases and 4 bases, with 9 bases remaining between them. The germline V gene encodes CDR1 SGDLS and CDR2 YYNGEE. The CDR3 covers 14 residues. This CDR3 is CASSVGLASDTQYF. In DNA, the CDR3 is TGTGCCAGCAGCGTAGGGTTAGCTTCAGATACGCAGTATTTT. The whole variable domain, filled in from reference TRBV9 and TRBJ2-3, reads DSGVTQTPKHLITATGQRVTLRCSPRSGDLSVYWYQQSLDQGLQFLIQYYNGEERAKGNILERFSAQQFPDLHSELNLSSLELGDSALYFCASSVGLASDTQYFGPGTRLTVL.

The chain's CDR3 is CASTPTGGPGELFF. Here the CDR3 DNA reads TGTGCCAGCACCCCGACAGGGGGCCCCGGGGAGCTGTTTTTT. The V gene is TRBV7-9, the J gene TRBJ2-2, with 10 nucleotides matching TRBD1. CDR1 SEHNR and CDR2 FQNEAQ come from the germline V gene (reference sequence). The CDR3 has 14 residues. J was trimmed by 6 bases and V by 7 bases; bases with no gene match: 5.

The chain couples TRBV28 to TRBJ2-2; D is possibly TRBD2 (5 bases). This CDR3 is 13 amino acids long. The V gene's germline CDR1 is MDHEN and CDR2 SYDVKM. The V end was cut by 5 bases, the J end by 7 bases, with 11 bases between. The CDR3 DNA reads TGTGCCAGCAGTATCCCTCGGGGCGGGGAGCTGTTTTTT. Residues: CASSIPRGGELFF.

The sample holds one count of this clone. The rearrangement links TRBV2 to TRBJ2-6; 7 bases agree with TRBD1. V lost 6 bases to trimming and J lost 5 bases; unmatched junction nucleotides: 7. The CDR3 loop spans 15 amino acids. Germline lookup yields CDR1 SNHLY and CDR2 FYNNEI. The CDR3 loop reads CASSEQGSWANVLTF. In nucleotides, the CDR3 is TGTGCCAGCAGCGAACAGGGGAGCTGGGCCAACGTCCTGACTTTC.

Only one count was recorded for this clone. CDR3 in DNA: TGTGCCAGCAGCGGGGGGTACTATGGCTACACCTTC. It encodes CASSGGYYGYTF. The chain uses TRBV9 and TRBJ1-2; TRBD1 is a possible D gene (5 bases). The germline V and J ends were trimmed by 3 bases and 3 bases, with 6 bases remaining between them. Germline CDR1 SGDLS, CDR2 YYNGEE. The length of the CDR3 is 12 residues.

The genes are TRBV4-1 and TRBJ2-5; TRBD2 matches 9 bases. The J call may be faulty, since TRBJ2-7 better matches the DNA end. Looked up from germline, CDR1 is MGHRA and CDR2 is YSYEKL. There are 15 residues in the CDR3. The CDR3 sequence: CASGLMPSGTDEQYF. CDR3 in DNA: TGCGCCAGCGGTCTTATGCCTAGCGGGACCGACGAGCAGTACTTC.

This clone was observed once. The DNA for the CDR3 is TGTGCCAGCATGCTCGGAGCAGATACGCAGTATTTT. It codes for CASMLGADTQYF. The V and J genes are TRBV2 and TRBJ2-3, with D unresolved. The CDR3 is 12 amino acids. Germline loops: CDR1 SNHLY, CDR2 FYNNEI. V was clipped by 7 bases and J by 4 bases, with 9 bases between them.

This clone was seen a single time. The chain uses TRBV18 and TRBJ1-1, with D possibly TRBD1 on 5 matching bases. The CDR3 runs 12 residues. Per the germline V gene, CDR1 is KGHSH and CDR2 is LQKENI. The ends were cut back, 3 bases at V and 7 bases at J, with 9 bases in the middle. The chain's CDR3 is CASSPEGFEAFF. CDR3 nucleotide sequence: TGTGCCAGCTCACCGGAGGGGTTTGAAGCTTTCTTT.

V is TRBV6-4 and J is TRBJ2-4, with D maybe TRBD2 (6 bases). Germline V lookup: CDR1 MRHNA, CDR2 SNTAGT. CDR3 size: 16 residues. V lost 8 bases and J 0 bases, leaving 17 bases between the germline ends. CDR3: CASPPGVALAKNIQYF. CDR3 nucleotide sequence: TGTGCCAGCCCCCCGGGAGTAGCCCTAGCCAAAAACATTCAGTACTTC.

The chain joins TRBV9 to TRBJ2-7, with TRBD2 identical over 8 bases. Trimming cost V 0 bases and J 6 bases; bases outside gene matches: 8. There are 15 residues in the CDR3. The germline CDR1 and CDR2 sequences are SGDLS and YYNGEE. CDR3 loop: CASSVATGGTGEQYF. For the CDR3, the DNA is TGTGCCAGCAGCGTAGCTACGGGGGGGACGGGCGAGCAGTACTTC.